This T cell receptor beta chain was identified in a study of cytomegalovirus exposure and HLA in healthy donors. Notes on the study in general: A highly shared variant cluster was judged a likely technical artifact. Most observed TCR sequences were rare, whereas some public TCRs were detected in many donors.

The CDR3 runs to 17 residues. Germline CDR1 SEHNR, CDR2 FQNEAQ (reference sequence). V was clipped by 5 bases and J by 14 bases; unmatched bases: 18. A multiplex PCR was run with 60 Vbeta primers and 13 Jbeta primers. Method: immunoSEQ multiplex PCR; TCRdb's copy keeps in-frame clones and lacks some. The sample contains roughly 200,000 clones, about four fifths of which appear only once. With regard to this clone: The antigen remains undetermined.

The source material was PBMCs. The TCR comes from a man aged 40-49 years in good health and CMV-seropositive. The chain combines TRBV7-9 with TRBJ1-6, with 10 bases aligning to TRBD1. CDR3 in amino acids: CASSRGTGEFSNSSLHF. Here the CDR3 DNA reads TGTGCCAGCAGCCGAGGGACAGGGGAATTTTCTAATTCGTCCCTCCACTTT.